This T cell receptor (beta chain) was captured by sequencing in a study of T cell repertoires in cytomegalovirus infection. For the study at large: Well-studied HLA-B-restricted CMV epitopes were used in the study alongside recently identified HLA-C-restricted ones.

TCRdb redid the calling of the reads with MiXCR, one entry per CDR3 protein. The sample holds approximately 81,000 distinct CDR3 sequences, 20% to 30% seen once. CDR1 is DFQATT and CDR2 is SNEGSKA in the germline V gene (reference sequence). There are 15 residues in the CDR3. J was trimmed by 9 bases and V by 3 bases; bases with no gene match: 8. Study-wide findings and caveats: HLA-C-restricted CMV clonotypes gave the most frequent clonotype in two of eight donors. CMV carriers with the relevant HLA were identified by cumulative public TCR beta family frequency.

Note on this clonotype: Its antigen is not known.

The chain is built from TRBV20-1 and TRBJ1-6, with TRBD1 matching over 10 bases. The material was CD8+ T cells from cultured PBMCs, obtained from culture after CMV antigen stimulation. The clonotype comes from a human donor in good health (CMV status not recorded). Some clones in this sample may be carry-over from other donors' samples. In DNA form, the CDR3 reads TGCAGTGCTAGGCCGACAGGGGGCATAGGTTCACCCCTCCACTTT. It specifies CSARPTGGIGSPLHF.